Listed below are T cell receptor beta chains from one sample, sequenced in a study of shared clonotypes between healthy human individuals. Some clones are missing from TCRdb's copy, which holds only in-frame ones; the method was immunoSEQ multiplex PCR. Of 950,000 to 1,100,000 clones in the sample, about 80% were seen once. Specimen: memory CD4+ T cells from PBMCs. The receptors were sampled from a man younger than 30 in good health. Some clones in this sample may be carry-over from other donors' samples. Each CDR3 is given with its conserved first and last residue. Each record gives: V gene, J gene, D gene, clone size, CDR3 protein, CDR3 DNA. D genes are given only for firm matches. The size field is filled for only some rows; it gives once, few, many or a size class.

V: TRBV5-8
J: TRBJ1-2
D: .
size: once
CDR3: CASSLQGLRVGYTF
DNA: TGTGCCAGCAGCTTGCAGGGACTAAGGGTTGGCTACACCTTC

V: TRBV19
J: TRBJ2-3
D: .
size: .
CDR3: CASSIWGSTDTQYF
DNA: TGTGCCAGTAGTATTTGGGGCAGCACAGATACGCAGTATTTT

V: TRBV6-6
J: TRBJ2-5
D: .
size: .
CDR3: CASSYSTRVGQETQYF
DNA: TGTGCCAGCAGTTACTCGACCAGGGTCGGCCAAGAGACCCAGTACTTC

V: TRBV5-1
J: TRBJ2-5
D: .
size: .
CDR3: CASSADSGETQYF
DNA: TGCGCCAGCAGCGCGGACAGTGGGGAGACCCAGTACTTC

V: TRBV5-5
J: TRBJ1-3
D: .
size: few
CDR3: CASSLYGTGNTIYF
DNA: TGTGCCAGCAGCTTGTATGGCACTGGAAACACCATATATTTT

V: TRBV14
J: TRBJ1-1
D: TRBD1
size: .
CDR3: CASSRQGPGTEAFF
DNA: TGTGCCAGCAGCAGACAGGGGCCCGGGACTGAAGCTTTCTTT

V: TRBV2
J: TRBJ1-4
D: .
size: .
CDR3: CATTGLENEKLFF
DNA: TGTGCCACCACGGGTCTAGAGAATGAAAAACTGTTTTTT

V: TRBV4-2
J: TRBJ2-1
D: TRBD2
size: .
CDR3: CASSRPESGSSYNEQFF
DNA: TGTGCCAGCAGCCGCCCGGAAAGCGGGAGCTCCTACAATGAGCAGTTCTTC

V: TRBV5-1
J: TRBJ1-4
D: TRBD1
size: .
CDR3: CASSLGQGQGEKLFF
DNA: TGCGCCAGCAGCTTGGGACAGGGGCAGGGTGAAAAACTGTTTTTT

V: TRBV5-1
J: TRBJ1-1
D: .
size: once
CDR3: CASSPGPTAENTEAFF
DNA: TGCGCCAGCAGCCCGGGGCCCACGGCGGAGAACACTGAAGCTTTCTTT

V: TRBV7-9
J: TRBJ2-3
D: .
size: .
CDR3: CASSPRRSTDTQYF
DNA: TGTGCCAGCAGCCCTAGACGGTCCACAGATACGCAGTATTTT

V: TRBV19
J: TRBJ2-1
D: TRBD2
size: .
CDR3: CASSVGLASYNEQFF
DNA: TGTGCCAGTAGTGTCGGACTAGCTTCCTACAATGAGCAGTTCTTC

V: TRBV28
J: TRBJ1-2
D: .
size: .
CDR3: CASSPYRDGLNGYTF
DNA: TGTGCCAGCAGTCCTTACCGGGACGGCCTAAATGGCTACACCTTC

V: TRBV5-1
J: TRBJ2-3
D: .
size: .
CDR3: CASSVATLPVDTQYF
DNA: TGCGCCAGCAGCGTGGCCACCCTGCCCGTCGATACGCAGTATTTT

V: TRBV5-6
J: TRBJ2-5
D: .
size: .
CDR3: CASSSGTGARETQYF
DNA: TGTGCCAGCAGCTCGGGGACGGGGGCGCGGGAGACCCAGTACTTC

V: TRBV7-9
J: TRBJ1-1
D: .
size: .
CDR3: CASSLVGPLEAFF
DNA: TGTGCCAGCAGCTTAGTGGGACCGCTGGAAGCTTTCTTT

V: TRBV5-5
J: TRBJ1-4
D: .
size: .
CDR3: CASSSLKGVGEKLFF
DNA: TGTGCCAGCAGCTCTCTAAAAGGTGTGGGTGAAAAACTGTTTTTT

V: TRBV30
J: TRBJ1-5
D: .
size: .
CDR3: CAWSVSRTGNQPQHF
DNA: TGTGCCTGGAGTGTAAGTAGGACAGGCAATCAGCCCCAGCATTTT

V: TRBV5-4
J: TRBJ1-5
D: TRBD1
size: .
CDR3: CASSTDRGDQPQHF
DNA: TGTGCCAGCAGCACTGACAGGGGAGATCAGCCCCAGCATTTT

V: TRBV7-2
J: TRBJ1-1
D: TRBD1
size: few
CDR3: CASSVQGTTEAFF
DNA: TGTGCCAGCAGCGTACAGGGGACCACTGAAGCTTTCTTT

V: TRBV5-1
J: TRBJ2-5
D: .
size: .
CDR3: CASSFGPEETQYF
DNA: TGCGCCAGCAGCTTTGGGCCAGAAGAGACCCAGTACTTC

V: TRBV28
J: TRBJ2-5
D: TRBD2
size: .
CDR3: CASSGTSGLDGTQYF
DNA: TGTGCCAGCAGTGGGACTAGCGGGCTTGATGGGACCCAGTACTTC

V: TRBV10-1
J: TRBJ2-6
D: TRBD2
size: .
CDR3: CASSRGGSGANVLTF
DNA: TGCGCCAGCAGTCGCGGGGGTTCTGGGGCCAACGTCCTGACTTTC

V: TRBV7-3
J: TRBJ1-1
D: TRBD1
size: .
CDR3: CASSFGQGSTEAFF
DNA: TGTGCCAGCAGCTTTGGACAGGGCAGCACTGAAGCTTTCTTT

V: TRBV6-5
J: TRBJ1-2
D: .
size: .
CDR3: CASYRRRMDGYTF
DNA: TGTGCCAGCTACAGGCGCCGAATGGATGGCTACACCTTC

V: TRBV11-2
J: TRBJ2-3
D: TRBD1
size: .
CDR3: CASSLEGTGYGTDTQYF
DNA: TGTGCCAGCAGCTTAGAAGGGACAGGGTATGGAACAGATACGCAGTATTTT

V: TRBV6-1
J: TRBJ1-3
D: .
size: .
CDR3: CASSSSGLRNTIYF
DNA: TGTGCCAGCAGTAGTTCAGGCCTGAGAAACACCATATATTTT

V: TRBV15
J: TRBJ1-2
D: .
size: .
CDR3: CATSRETYGYTF
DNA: TGTGCCACCAGCAGAGAGACCTATGGCTACACCTTC

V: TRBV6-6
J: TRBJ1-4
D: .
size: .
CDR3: CASSLQRTNEKLFF
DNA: TGTGCCAGCAGTCTACAGCGAACTAATGAAAAACTGTTTTTT

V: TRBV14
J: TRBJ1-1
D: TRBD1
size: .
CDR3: CASRQTGGLNTEAFF
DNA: TGTGCCAGCAGACAGACAGGGGGTTTGAACACTGAAGCTTTCTTT

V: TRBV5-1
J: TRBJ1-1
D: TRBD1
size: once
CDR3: CASSPQGAVNTEAFF
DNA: TGCGCCAGCAGCCCCCAGGGGGCGGTGAACACTGAAGCTTTCTTT